These T cell receptor beta chains were read from a single sample in a study of CD8+ T cells in alopecia areata. The method was immunoSEQ multiplex PCR; TCRdb's version includes in-frame clones alone and lacks a portion of them. This table has roughly 140,000 clones, roughly 82% appearing once. The material was CD8+ T cells sorted from blood, obtained at week 4, from a patient treated with tofacitinib. The source is a human donor with alopecia areata. CDR3s include the opening cysteine and the closing phenylalanine or tryptophan. A D gene is named only where the DNA matches it firmly. Clone size is stated in some rows and not others, as once, few, many or a class when expanded.

size: NA
length: 12
D: NA
V: TRBV4-3
CDR3: CASRGPGHEQYF

size: NA
length: 15
D: NA
V: TRBV29-1
CDR3: CSVDWLGTNEETQYF

size: NA
length: 15
D: TRBD2
V: TRBV29-1
CDR3: CSVLGLSGGFNEQFF

size: NA
length: 10
D: NA
V: TRBV2
CDR3: CASSGAEAFF

size: NA
length: 14
D: NA
V: TRBV27
CDR3: CASKSWHTQETQYF

size: NA
length: 16
D: TRBD2
V: TRBV6-5
CDR3: CASSYWSGATYNEQFF

size: NA
length: 15
D: TRBD1
V: TRBV6-5
CDR3: CASRLQTGTAAEQYF

size: NA
length: 11
D: NA
V: TRBV2
CDR3: CASREGNEQYF

size: NA
length: 13
D: NA
V: TRBV6-5
CDR3: CASSQTSYSPLHF

size: NA
length: 14
D: NA
V: TRBV6-5
CDR3: CASSYPGPGGELFF

size: NA
length: 15
D: TRBD1
V: TRBV7-8
CDR3: CASSQTGARRDEQFF

size: NA
length: 16
D: NA
V: TRBV9
CDR3: CASSVEGLLGENEQFF

size: NA
length: 16
D: NA
V: TRBV6-6
CDR3: CASSYSARGVGEKLFF

size: NA
length: 13
D: TRBD1
V: TRBV29-1
CDR3: CSAETGWADTQYF

size: NA
length: 15
D: TRBD2
V: TRBV9
CDR3: CASSTAGGLGNEQFF

size: NA
length: 17
D: TRBD2
V: TRBV4-2
CDR3: CASSQESSGGGLDTQYF

size: NA
length: 13
D: NA
V: TRBV14
CDR3: CASSQVGALGAFF

size: NA
length: 13
D: NA
V: TRBV30
CDR3: CAWSVTGQWPQHF

size: NA
length: 13
D: TRBD2
V: TRBV5-6
CDR3: CASSAGLTYEQYF

size: NA
length: 16
D: TRBD2
V: TRBV13
CDR3: CASSSTSGGISYEQYF

size: NA
length: 14
D: TRBD1
V: TRBV6-6
CDR3: CASKARGQGYEQYF

size: NA
length: 14
D: TRBD2
V: TRBV9
CDR3: CASSVVGRAGEQYF

size: few
length: 15
D: TRBD2
V: TRBV14
CDR3: CASSPRLARTDTQYF

size: once
length: 13
D: NA
V: TRBV27
CDR3: CASSQLPQATQYF

size: NA
length: 14
D: NA
V: TRBV4-1
CDR3: CASSPGLFAYEQYF

size: NA
length: 14
D: NA
V: TRBV7-2
CDR3: CASSDLAPYNEQFF

size: NA
length: 15
D: TRBD1
V: TRBV9
CDR3: CASSVGGGRNYGYTF

size: NA
length: 14
D: TRBD1
V: TRBV6-5
CDR3: CASSYRTGGSEQFF

size: NA
length: 16
D: NA
V: TRBV7-2
CDR3: CASSLGADWEGQPQHF

size: few
length: 16
D: TRBD2
V: TRBV15
CDR3: CATSRRGSGAQETQYF

size: NA
length: 17
D: NA
V: TRBV1
CDR3: CTSSPRTLLDRDYGYTF

size: NA
length: 15
D: NA
V: TRBV5-6
CDR3: CASSADGSSTDTQYF